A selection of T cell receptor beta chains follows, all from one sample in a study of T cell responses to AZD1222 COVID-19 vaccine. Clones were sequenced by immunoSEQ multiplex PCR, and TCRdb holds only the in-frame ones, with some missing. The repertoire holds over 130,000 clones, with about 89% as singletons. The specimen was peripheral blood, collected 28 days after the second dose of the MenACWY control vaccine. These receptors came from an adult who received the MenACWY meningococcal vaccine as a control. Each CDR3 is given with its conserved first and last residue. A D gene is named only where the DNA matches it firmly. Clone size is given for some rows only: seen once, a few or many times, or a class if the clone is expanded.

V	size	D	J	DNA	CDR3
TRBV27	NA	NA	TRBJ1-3	TGTGCCAGCAGTTTAAACCTATCTGGAAACACCATATATTTT	CASSLNLSGNTIYF
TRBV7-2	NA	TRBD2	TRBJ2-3	TGTGCCAGCACCCCGGGGGGGACTAGCACAGATACGCAGTATTTT	CASTPGGTSTDTQYF
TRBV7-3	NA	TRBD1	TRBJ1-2	TGTGCCAGCAGCTCTGGGACAGGGGTCGGGGGCTACACCTTC	CASSSGTGVGGYTF
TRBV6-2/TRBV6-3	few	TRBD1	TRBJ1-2	TGTGCCAGCAGTTACGGGACAGGGCCCTATGGCTACACCTTC	CASSYGTGPYGYTF
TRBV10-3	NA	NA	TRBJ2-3	TGTGCCATCAACACCGGGTCCTGGACAGATACGCAGTATTTT	CAINTGSWTDTQYF
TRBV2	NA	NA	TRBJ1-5	TGTGCCAGCAGTCCAGAGTCTGGCAATCAGCCCCAGCATTTT	CASSPESGNQPQHF
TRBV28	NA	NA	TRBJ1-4	TGTGCCAGCAATCAGGGAACTAATGAAAAACTGTTTTTT	CASNQGTNEKLFF
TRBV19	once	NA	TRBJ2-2	TGTGCCAGTATCCCAGACTCGGGGTGGGCCGGGGAGCTGTTTTTT	CASIPDSGWAGELFF
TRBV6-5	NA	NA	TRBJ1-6	TGTGCCAGCAGTTACGGCAGGGTCGATAATTCACCCCTCCACTTT	CASSYGRVDNSPLHF
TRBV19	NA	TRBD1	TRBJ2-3	TGTGCCAGTAGTCTACAGGGGGCACAGGGGGGAGCCTTCACAGATACGCAGTATTTT	CASSLQGAQGGAFTDTQYF
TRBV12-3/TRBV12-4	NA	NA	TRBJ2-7	TGTGCCAGCACCACGAACCTAAACGAGCAGTACTTC	CASTTNLNEQYF
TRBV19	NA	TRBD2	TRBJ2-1	TGTGCCAGTACTTGGACTAGCGGGAGGGGTGAGCAGTTCTTC	CASTWTSGRGEQFF
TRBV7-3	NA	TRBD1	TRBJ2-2	TGTGCCAGCAGTTCCGGGACAGCGAACACCGGGGAGCTGTTTTTT	CASSSGTANTGELFF
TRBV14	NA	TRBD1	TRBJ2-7	TGTGCCAGCAGCCAAGACACAGGGGTGGTGACGTCCTACGAGCAGTACTTC	CASSQDTGVVTSYEQYF
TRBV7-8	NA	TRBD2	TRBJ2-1	TGTGCCAGCTTCAAGGGGGGAGTAGCGGGGTTCCATGAGCAGTTCTTC	CASFKGGVAGFHEQFF
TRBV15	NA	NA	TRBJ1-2	TGTGCCACCAGCAGGAAAAGGGGGGGCGTCGATGGCTACACCTTC	CATSRKRGGVDGYTF
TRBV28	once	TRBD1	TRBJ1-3	TGTGCCAGCAGAACAGGGGGATCAGGAAACACCATATATTTT	CASRTGGSGNTIYF
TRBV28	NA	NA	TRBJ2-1	TGTGCCAGCAGTTTGTCCGAGCAGTTCTTC	CASSLSEQFF
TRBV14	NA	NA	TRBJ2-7	TGTGCCAGCAGCCAAGGGTGGGGGAGGCGCTACGAGCAGTACTTC	CASSQGWGRRYEQYF
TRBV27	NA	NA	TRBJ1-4	TGTGCCAGCAGTTTAAGGGGGTTCGGAACTAATGAAAAACTGTTTTTT	CASSLRGFGTNEKLFF
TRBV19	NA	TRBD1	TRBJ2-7	TGTGCCAGTAGTGTCGGACAGGCCTACGAGCAGTACTTC	CASSVGQAYEQYF
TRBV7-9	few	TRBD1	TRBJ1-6	TGTGCCAGCAGCCCGCGATCGGACGCTGACAGGGCATCTAATTCACCCCTCCACTTT	CASSPRSDADRASNSPLHF
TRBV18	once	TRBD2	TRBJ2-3	TGTGCCAGCTCACCAGGGACTAGTGCTGATACGCAGTATTTT	CASSPGTSADTQYF
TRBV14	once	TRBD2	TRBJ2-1	TGTGCCAGCAGCCAAGATATTAGCGGGAGGACCATACACAATGAGCAGTTCTTC	CASSQDISGRTIHNEQFF
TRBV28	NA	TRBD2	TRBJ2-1	TGTGCCAGCAACGAGCGGGGGGGGCCCTACAATGAGCAGTTCTTC	CASNERGGPYNEQFF
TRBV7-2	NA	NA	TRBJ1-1	TGTGCCAGCAGCTCCCAGGGAGACACTGAAGCTTTCTTT	CASSSQGDTEAFF
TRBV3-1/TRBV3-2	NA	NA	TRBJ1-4	TGTGCCAGCAGCCAAGACCAGGGTAAAAAACTGTTTTTT	CASSQDQGKKLFF
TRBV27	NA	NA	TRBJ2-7	TGTGCCAGCAGCCCGACCTGGCTTACCGGGGAGCAGTACTTC	CASSPTWLTGEQYF
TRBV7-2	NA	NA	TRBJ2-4	TGTGCCAGCAGCCCGGGACGGCTAGCCAAAAACATTCAGTACTTC	CASSPGRLAKNIQYF
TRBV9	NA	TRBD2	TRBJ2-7	TGTGCCAGCAGCACGACTAGCGGGGGCCTTTACGAGCAGTACTTC	CASSTTSGGLYEQYF
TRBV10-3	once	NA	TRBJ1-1	TGTGCCATCAGAAGGGGGGGGAACACTGAAGCTTTCTTT	CAIRRGGNTEAFF
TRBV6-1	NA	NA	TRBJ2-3	TGTGCCAGCAGTGAAAGTAGCGGTACGTTCACAGATACGCAGTATTTT	CASSESSGTFTDTQYF
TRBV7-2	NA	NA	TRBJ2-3	TGTGCCAGCAGCCAGCAGCAAAGCACAGATACGCAGTATTTT	CASSQQQSTDTQYF
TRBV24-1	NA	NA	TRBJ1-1	TGTGCCACCAGTGATGCGGTTGGGACTGAAGCTTTCTTT	CATSDAVGTEAFF
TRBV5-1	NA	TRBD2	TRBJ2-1	TGCGCCAGCAGCTTTGTTAGCGGGATGGGCAATGAGCAGTTCTTC	CASSFVSGMGNEQFF
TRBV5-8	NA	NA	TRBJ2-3	TGTGCCAGCAGCTTGGGGTATGGCGGGAGCACAGATACGCAGTATTTT	CASSLGYGGSTDTQYF
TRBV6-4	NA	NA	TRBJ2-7	TGTGCCAGCAGCGCCGGGACCGCCGCCTACGAGCAGTACTTC	CASSAGTAAYEQYF
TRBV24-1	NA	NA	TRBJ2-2	TGTGCCACCAGTGGGGAAACGGGACGGACCACCGGGGAGCTGTTTTTT	CATSGETGRTTGELFF
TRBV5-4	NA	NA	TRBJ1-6	TGTGCCAGCAGCTTAAAAAGGGAACGAGACCTGGGGACCCTCCACTTT	CASSLKRERDLGTLHF
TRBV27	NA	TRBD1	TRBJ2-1	TGTGCCAGCAGTTTTCCAGGGGGCACTGAGCAGTTCTTC	CASSFPGGTEQFF
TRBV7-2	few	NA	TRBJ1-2	TGTGCCAGCAGTCGACAGTTCGGGGGCTATGGCTACACCTTC	CASSRQFGGYGYTF
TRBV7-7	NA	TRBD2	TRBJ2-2	TGTGCTAGCAGCTTACTAGCGGGAGGTAACACCGGGGAGCTGTTTTTT	CASSLLAGGNTGELFF
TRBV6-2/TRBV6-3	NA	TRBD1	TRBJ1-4	TGTGCCAGCAGTACCTCCGCGACATCGGACAGGGACCGTGAAAAACTGTTTTTT	CASSTSATSDRDREKLFF
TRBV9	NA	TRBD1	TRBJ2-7	TGTGCCAGCAGCGTAGACGCGACAGGGGGCTTCTACGAGCAGTACTTC	CASSVDATGGFYEQYF
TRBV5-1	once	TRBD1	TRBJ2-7	TGCGCCAGCAGGACCGGGACAGGCCCCTACGAGCAGTACTTC	CASRTGTGPYEQYF
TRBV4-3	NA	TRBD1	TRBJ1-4	TGCGCCAGCAGCCGTGACAGGGGAGAAAAACTGTTTTTT	CASSRDRGEKLFF
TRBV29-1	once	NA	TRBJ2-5	TGCAGCGGTGTGGGGCCAGGACAAGAGACCCAGTACTTC	CSGVGPGQETQYF
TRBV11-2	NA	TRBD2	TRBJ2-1	TGTGCCAGCAGCTTCCAAGTAGCGGGCCGCAATGAGCAGTTCTTC	CASSFQVAGRNEQFF
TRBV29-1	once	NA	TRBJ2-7	TGCAGCGGTGGCGATGGGCGTGGCGAGCAGTACTTC	CSGGDGRGEQYF
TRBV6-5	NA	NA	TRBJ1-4	TGTGCCAGCAGGAGCGAGGAGCGGCAAGAAAAACTGTTTTTT	CASRSEERQEKLFF
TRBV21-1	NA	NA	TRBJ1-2	TGTGCCAGCAATACAGGGGGTCCCTATGGCTACACCTTC	CASNTGGPYGYTF
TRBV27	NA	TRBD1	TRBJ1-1	TGTGCCAGCAGTACGACAGGGAGGTACACTGAAGCTTTCTTT	CASSTTGRYTEAFF
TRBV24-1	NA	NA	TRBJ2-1	TGTGCCACCAGTGATCCCCCGTCGGCAGGGGGGAGGAATGAGCAGTTCTTC	CATSDPPSAGGRNEQFF
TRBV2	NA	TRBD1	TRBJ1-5	TGTGCCAGCAGTGACCCGGGACAGGGTAATCAGCCCCAGCATTTT	CASSDPGQGNQPQHF